What follows is one T cell receptor (beta chain) and its context. Its matching antigen is unknown. The table came from immunoSEQ multiplex PCR; TCRdb's copy has only in-frame clones and leaves some out. The table has roughly 59,000 clones, over 75% seen once. This sample is part of a study of OX40 agonist ivuxolimab in advanced cancers. Study-wide context: The study enrolled dose-escalation patients with hepatocellular carcinoma, melanoma, renal cell or head and neck cancer. Treatment received earlier with anti-PD-1, anti-PD-L1 or anti-CTLA-4 agents was allowed, and approximately 44% had some. Regarding the study as a whole: Relative to CD4+ cells, CD8+ T cells on average had more expanded clones.

The CDR3 runs to 15 residues. Per germline, CDR1 SGHNT and CDR2 YYREEE (reference sequence). V was trimmed by 2 bases and J by 1 base, leaving 10 bases between them. Autoimmune disease history or systemic immunosuppression excluded patients. V gene TRBV5-4 combines with J gene TRBJ2-1; no firm D call. The TCR was taken from an adult with an advanced solid tumor such as melanoma, head and neck, liver or kidney cancer. Sample: CD4+ or CD8+ T cells sorted from blood, taken in a trial of the OX40 agonist ivuxolimab. This CDR3 reads CASSLGSRSYNEQFF. The DNA of the CDR3 is TGTGCCAGCAGCTTAGGTAGTCGATCCTACAATGAGCAGTTCTTC.